This T cell receptor (beta chain) originates from a study of blood T cell repertoires in COVID-19 (dated by TCRdb to the early 2020s). Regarding the study in general: The collaborator samples originated in the United States, Italy and Spain and spanned the acute and convalescent phases of COVID-19. The material from the prospective study consisted of cDNA or gDNA derived from T cells, B-cell-depleted T cells, or PBMCs. The sample metadata nearly always contained a de-identified subject ID, COVID-19 status, age in years and sex. The repertoires were released in a freely available public database meant as a resource for research on the immune response to SARS-CoV-2. Deeply sampled blood TCRbeta repertoires from subjects exposed to, actively infected with, or recovered from COVID-19 were included in the dataset. Where available, HLA class I and class II types were taken from metadata supplied by the sample provider and were not determined by assay-based typing. The samples were drawn from the first 160 participants of the ongoing ImmuneRACE study and from some 1,300 subjects provided by 6 global collaborators.

Results and caveats for the whole study, not just this receptor: Clinical and demographic metadata were provided uncurated, with the amount varying by source and participant.

A remark on this clone: Its antigen remains unidentified. There are no base qualities to consult, and no much larger clone falls within one base.

Whole blood was collected in K2EDTA tubes by collaborating institutions according to the institutions' own protocols. For TCRbeta analysis, collaborator samples were shipped as frozen whole blood, as isolated PBMCs, or as DNA extracted from either sample type. The immunoSEQ Assay, a bias-controlled multiplex PCR, was used to amplify TCRbeta CDR3 regions from genomic DNA. As for the original processing: Nucleated cell counts per sample were estimated from amplification of reference gene primers within the assay. To quantify the absolute abundance of each unique TCRbeta CDR3 rearrangement, sequence reads were collapsed and filtered. For each sample, productive Simpson clonality was calculated as the square root of Simpson's diversity index over productive rearrangements. Drawn from immuneACCESS, this table holds only the in-frame rearrangements with V and J called that TCRdb kept. Clones are partly lost; checked studies trace under half to an unresolved V gene and leave the rest unexplained. Clone size and the V and J calls come from that table; the DNA yielded D and trimming. The sample yields tens of thousands of clones; approximately 78% were counted once. Together, the top ten hold roughly 27% of the sample.

This TCR came from a human donor in a cohort sampled during active COVID-19. The source material was peripheral blood.

The nucleotide sequence is TGCGCCAGCAGTGTTACGGGAAAAACTGAAGCTTTCTTT. This sequence encodes CASSVTGKTEAFF. The chain is assembled from TRBV10-1 and TRBJ1-1, with the D gene call left open. CDR3 length: 13 amino acids, cysteine to phenylalanine. Of all the DNA, just the CDR3 is kept, 39 bases in frame from base 1. The germline V gene encodes CDR1 WNHNN and CDR2 SYGVQD (reference sequence). V lost 4 bases and J lost 5 bases; the stretch between them is 11 bases long.